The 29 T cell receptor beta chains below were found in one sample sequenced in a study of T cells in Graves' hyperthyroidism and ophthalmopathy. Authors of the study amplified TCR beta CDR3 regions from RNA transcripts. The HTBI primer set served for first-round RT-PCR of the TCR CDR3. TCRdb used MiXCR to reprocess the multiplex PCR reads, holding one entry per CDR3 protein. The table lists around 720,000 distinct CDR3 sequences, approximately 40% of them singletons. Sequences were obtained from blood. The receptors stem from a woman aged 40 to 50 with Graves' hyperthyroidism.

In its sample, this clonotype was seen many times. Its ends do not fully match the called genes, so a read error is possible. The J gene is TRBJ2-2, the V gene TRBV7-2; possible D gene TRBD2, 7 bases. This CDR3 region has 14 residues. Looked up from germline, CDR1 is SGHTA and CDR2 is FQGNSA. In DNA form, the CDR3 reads TGCGCCTGGAGGGGGGGCTGGAACACCGGGGAGCTGTTTTTT. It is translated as CAWRGGWNTGELFF.

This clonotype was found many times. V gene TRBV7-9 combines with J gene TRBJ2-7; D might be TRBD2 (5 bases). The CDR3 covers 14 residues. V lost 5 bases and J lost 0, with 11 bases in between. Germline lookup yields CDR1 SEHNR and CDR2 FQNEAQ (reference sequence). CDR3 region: CASSPIGSSYEQYF. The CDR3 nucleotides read TGTGCCAGCAGCCCCATTGGGAGCTCCTACGAGCAGTACTTC.

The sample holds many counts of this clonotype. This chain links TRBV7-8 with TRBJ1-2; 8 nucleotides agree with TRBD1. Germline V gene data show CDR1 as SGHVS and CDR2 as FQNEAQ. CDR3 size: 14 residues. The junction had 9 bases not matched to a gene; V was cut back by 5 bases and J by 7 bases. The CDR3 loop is CASSPADRVSGYTF. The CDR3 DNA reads TGTGCCAGCAGCCCCGCGGACAGGGTTTCTGGCTACACCTTC.

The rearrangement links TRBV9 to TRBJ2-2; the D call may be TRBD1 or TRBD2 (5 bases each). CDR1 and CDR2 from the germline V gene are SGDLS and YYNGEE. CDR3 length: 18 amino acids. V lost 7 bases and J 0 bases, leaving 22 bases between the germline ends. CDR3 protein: CASSPHRLGVSNTGELFF. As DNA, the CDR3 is TGTGCCAGCTCACCACATCGTCTGGGGGTATCGAACACCGGGGAGCTGTTTTTT.

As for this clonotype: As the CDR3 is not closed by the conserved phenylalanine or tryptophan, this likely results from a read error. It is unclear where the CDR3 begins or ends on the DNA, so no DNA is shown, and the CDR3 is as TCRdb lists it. The CDR3 sequence is CASSLGLAGGMFFP. This chain uses TRBV7-9 with TRBJ2-3; no DNA check was done on the table's D call, TRBD2. CDR1 SEHNR and CDR2 FQNEAQ come from the germline V gene (reference sequence). From its first to its last residue, the CDR3 has 14 amino acids.

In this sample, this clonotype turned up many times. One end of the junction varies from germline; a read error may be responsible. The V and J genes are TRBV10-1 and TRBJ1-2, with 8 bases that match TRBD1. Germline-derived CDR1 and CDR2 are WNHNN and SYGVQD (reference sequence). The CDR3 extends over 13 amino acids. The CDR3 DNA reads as TGCGCCAGCAGTGCCTACGCCGGGACAGGCCTTAGCTTC. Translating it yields CASSAYAGTGLSF.

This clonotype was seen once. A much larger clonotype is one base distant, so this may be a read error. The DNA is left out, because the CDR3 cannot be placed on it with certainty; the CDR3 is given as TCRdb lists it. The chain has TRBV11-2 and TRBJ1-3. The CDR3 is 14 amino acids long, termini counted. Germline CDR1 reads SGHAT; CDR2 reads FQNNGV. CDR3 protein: CASTPVGSGNTVYF.

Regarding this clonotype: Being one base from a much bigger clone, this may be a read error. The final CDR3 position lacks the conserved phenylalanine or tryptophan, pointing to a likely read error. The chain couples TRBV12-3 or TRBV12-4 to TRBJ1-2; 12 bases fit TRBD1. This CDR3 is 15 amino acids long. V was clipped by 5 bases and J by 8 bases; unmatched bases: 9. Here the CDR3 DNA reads TGTGCCAGCAGTCGACCCGGGACAGGGGGCTGGGGCTACACCCTC. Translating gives CASSRPGTGGWGYTL.

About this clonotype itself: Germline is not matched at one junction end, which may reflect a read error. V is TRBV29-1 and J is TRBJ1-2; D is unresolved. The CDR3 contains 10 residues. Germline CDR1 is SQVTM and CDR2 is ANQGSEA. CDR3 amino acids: CSLGSYDYTF. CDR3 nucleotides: TGCAGCTTAGGAAGCTATGACTACACCTTC.

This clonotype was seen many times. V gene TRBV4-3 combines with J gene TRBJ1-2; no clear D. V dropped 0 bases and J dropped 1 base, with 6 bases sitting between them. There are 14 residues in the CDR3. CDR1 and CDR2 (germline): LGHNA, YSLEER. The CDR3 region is CASSQDKRNYGYTF. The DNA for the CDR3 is TGCGCCAGCAGCCAAGATAAGCGTAACTATGGCTACACCTTC.

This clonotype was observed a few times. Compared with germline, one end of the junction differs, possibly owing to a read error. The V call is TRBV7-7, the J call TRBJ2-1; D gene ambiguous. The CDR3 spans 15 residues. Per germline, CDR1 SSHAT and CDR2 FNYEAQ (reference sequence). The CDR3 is CASSPGGSRYNEQFF. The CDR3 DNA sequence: TGTGCTAGCAGCCCGGGCGGTAGCAGGTACAATGAGCAGTTCTTC. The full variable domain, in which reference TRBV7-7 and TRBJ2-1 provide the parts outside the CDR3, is GAGVSQSPRYKVTKRGQDVTLRCDPISSHATLYWYQQALGQGPEFLTYFNYEAQPDKSGLPSDRFSAERPEGSISTLTIQRTEQRDSAMYRCASSPGGSRYNEQFFGPGTRLTVL.

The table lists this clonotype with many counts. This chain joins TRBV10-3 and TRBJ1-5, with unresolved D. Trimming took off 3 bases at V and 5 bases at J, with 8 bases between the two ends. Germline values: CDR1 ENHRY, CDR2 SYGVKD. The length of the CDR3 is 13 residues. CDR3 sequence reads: CAISDRDDQPQHF. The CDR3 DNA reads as TGTGCCATCAGTGATCGAGACGATCAGCCCCAGCATTTT.

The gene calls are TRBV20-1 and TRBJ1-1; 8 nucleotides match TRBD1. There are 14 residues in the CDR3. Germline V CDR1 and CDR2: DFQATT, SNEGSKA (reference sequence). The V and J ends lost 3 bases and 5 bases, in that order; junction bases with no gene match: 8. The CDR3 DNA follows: TGCAGTGCTAGCCCGGGACAGGTTTGGACTGAAGCTTTCTTT. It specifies CSASPGQVWTEAFF.

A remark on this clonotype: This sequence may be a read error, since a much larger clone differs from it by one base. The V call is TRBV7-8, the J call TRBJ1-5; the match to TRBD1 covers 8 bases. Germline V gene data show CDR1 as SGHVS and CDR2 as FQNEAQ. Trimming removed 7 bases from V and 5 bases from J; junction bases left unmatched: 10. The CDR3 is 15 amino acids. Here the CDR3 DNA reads TGTGCCAGCAACCGAACAGGGGGAGGGGATCAGCCCCAGCATTTT. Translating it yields CASNRTGGGDQPQHF.

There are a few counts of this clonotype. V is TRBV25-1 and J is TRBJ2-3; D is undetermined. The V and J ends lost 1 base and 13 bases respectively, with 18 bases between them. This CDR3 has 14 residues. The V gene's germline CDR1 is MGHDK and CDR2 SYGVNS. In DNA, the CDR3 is TGTGCCAGCAGTGAATTTGGGCCCCTACCGGTGGAGTATTTT. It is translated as CASSEFGPLPVEYF.

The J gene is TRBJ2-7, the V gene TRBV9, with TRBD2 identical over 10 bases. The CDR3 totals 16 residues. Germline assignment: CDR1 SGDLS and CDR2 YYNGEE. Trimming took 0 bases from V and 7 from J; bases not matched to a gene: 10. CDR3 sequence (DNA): TGTGCCAGCAGCGTAGGGTCCCTAGCGGGAGCCTGGGAGCAGTACTTC. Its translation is CASSVGSLAGAWEQYF.

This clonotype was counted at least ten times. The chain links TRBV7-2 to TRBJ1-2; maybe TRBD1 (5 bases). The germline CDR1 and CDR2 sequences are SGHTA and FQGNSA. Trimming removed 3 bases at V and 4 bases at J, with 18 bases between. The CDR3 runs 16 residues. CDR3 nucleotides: TGTGCCAGCAGCTTGGCGGGAGAGGGGACCGCCTATGGCTACACCTTC. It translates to CASSLAGEGTAYGYTF.

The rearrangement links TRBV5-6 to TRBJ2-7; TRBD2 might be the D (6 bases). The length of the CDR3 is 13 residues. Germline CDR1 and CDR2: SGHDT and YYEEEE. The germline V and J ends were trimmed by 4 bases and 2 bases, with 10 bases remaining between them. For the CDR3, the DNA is TGTGCCAGCAGCGCCCGGACTACCTACGAGCAGTACTTC. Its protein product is CASSARTTYEQYF.

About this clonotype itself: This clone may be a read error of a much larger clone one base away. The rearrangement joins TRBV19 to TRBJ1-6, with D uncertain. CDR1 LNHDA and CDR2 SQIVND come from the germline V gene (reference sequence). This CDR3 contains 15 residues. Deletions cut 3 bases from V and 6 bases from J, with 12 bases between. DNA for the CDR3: TGTGCCAGTAGTATTGGAGGAGGAAGTAATTCACCCCTCCACTTT. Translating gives CASSIGGGSNSPLHF.

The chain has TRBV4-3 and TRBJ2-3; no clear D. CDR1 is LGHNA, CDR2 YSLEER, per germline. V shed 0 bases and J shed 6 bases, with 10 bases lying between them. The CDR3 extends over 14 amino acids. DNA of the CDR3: TGCGCCAGCAGCCAAGAGAGGATTCGGGATACGCAGTATTTT. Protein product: CASSQERIRDTQYF.

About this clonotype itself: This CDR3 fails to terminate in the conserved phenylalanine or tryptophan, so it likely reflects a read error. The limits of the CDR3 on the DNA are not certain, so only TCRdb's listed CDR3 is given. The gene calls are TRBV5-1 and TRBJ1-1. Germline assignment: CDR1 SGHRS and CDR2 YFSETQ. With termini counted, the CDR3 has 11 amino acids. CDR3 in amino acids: CASSRDSEAYL.

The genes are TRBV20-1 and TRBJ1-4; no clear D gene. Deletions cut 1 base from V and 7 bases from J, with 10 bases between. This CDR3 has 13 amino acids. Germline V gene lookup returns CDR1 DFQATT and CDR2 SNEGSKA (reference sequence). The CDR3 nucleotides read TGCAGTGCTAGAGGGACGGACGGTGAAAAACTGTTTTTT. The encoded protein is CSARGTDGEKLFF.

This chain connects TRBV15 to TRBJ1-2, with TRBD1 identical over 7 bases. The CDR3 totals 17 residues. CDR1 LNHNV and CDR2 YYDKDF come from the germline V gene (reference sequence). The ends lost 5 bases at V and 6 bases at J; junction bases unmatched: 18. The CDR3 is CATSGRLQGTVFNGYTF. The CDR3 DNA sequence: TGTGCCACCAGCGGACGCTTACAGGGGACAGTATTTAATGGCTACACCTTC.

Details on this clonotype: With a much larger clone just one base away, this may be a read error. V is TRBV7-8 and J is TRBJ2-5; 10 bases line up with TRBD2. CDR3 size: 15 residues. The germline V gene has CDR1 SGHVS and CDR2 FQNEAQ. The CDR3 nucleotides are TGCGCCAGCAGCCAAGCGGGGGGGTACCGAGAGACCCAGTACTTC. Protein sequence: CASSQAGGYRETQYF.

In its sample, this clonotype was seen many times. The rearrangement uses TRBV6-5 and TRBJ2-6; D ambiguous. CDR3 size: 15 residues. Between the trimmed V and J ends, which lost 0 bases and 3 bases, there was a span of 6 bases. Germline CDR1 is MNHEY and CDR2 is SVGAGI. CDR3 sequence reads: CASSYSPLGANVLTF. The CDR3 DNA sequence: TGTGCCAGCAGTTACTCCCCCCTTGGGGCCAACGTCCTGACTTTC.

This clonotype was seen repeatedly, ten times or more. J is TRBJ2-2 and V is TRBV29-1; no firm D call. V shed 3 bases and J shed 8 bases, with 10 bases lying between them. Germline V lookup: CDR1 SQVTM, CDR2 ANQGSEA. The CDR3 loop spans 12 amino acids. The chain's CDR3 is CSVDVGSGELFF. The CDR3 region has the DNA TGCAGCGTTGACGTGGGTTCTGGGGAGCTGTTTTTT.

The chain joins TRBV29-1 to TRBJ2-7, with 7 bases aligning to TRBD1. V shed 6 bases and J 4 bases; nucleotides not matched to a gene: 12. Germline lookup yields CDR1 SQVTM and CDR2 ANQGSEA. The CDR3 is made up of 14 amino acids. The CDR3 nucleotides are TGCAGCGTCGTACAACAGGGGATCAGGTACGAGCAGTACTTC. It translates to CSVVQQGIRYEQYF.

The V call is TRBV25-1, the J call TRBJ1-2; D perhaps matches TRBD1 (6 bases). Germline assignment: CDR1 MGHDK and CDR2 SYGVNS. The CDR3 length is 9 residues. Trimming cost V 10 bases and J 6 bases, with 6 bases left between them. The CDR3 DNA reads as TGTGCCAACAGGGATGGCTACACCTTC. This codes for CANRDGYTF.

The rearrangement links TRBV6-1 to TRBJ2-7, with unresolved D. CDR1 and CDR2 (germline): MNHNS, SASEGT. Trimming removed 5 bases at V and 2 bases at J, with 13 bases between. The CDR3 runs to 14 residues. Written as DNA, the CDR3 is TGTGCCAGCAGTCCGACACTCAGCGCCTACGAGCAGTACTTC. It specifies CASSPTLSAYEQYF.